This TCR beta chain emerged from a study of Graves' ophthalmopathy and Graves' hyperthyroidism. The table lists this clonotype with many counts. Pregnancy or lactation, uncontrolled infections and other autoimmune diseases were grounds for excluding patients. Researchers took RNA transcripts and amplified TCR beta CDR3 regions from them. HTBI primers served in a first-round RT-PCR, which a second-round multiplex PCR followed. TCRdb passed the multiplex PCR reads through MiXCR, listing each CDR3 protein once. The table records about 390,000 distinct CDR3 sequences, approximately 15% of them present only once. Sequenced input: peripheral blood. The TCR originated in a woman aged 18-29 years with stable Graves' hyperthyroidism.

DNA of the CDR3: TGTGCCAGCAGCTTACAGAGCTCCTACGAGCAGTACTTC. Amino acid sequence: CASSLQSSYEQYF. The rearrangement joins TRBV6-2 or TRBV6-3 to TRBJ2-7; D not resolved. Germline CDR1 is MNHEY and CDR2 is SVGEGT. V was shortened by 6 bases and J by 0 bases, with 9 bases between the two germline ends. This CDR3 is 13 amino acids long.